These 6 T cell receptor beta chains were sequenced from one sample in a study of CD8 T cells in Susac syndrome. Reverse transcription of roughly 0.5 to 1 ug RNA used random hexamers. TCRdb re-called the immunoSEQ multiplex PCR reads through MiXCR, storing one row per CDR3 protein. The sample records approximately 74,000 distinct CDR3 sequences, around 94% being singletons. The source material was CD8+ T cells from PBMCs. These receptors were taken from a human donor with Susac syndrome.

This chain connects TRBV7-9 to TRBJ2-7, with D unclear. This CDR3 contains 14 residues. The germline CDR1 and CDR2 sequences are SEHNR and FQNEAQ (reference sequence). The V end lost 4 bases, the J end lost 0 bases, and 10 bases lay between the germline ends. The CDR3, as DNA: TGTGCCAGCAGCTCCGTTGTAGCCTCCTACGAGCAGTACTTC. Protein product: CASSSVVASYEQYF.

The chain has TRBV7-9 and TRBJ2-7; TRBD1 might be the D (5 bases). The CDR3 has 13 residues. The germline gives CDR1 SEHNR, CDR2 FQNEAQ (reference sequence). V lost 5 bases, J lost 4 bases, and 12 bases lay in between. The CDR3 nucleotides are TGTGCCAGCAGCGAAAGGGGCCGATACGAGCAGTACTTC. This gives the protein CASSERGRYEQYF.

J is TRBJ2-1 and V is TRBV12-3 or TRBV12-4; a weak D match, TRBD1 (6 bases). There are 15 residues in the CDR3. The V gene lost 8 bases and the J gene lost 7 bases, with 21 bases spanning the gap. Here the CDR3 reads CASDGGKFLLNEQFF. CDR3 nucleotide sequence: TGTGCCAGCGATGGGGGCAAGTTCCTGCTGAATGAGCAGTTCTTC.

This chain joins TRBV4-3 and TRBJ1-5; 10 bases match TRBD1. Germline-derived CDR1 and CDR2 are LGHNA and YSLEER. This CDR3 spans 16 amino acids. The trim removed 0 bases at V and 5 bases at J, leaving 4 bases unmatched. CDR3 loop: CASSQDRTGGDQPQHF. CDR3 nucleotide sequence: TGCGCCAGCAGCCAAGACCGGACAGGGGGTGATCAGCCCCAGCATTTT.

The count of this clonotype is one. CDR3 DNA sequence: TGTGCCAGCAGTTCCCAGGGGACTTCCTACATCTACGAGCAGTACTTC. It codes for CASSSQGTSYIYEQYF. This rearrangement joins TRBV27 to TRBJ2-7; D possibly uses TRBD1 or TRBD2 (6 bases each). V was shortened by 4 bases and J by 3 bases, with 19 bases between the two germline ends. CDR3 length equals 16 residues. From germline, CDR1 is MNHEY and CDR2 SMNVEV (reference sequence).

This clonotype was counted once. The genes are TRBV30 and TRBJ2-1, with 7 bases lining up with TRBD2. V was pared by 4 bases and J by 6 bases, with 6 bases of the junction left unmatched. Germline assignment: CDR1 GTSNPN and CDR2 SVGIG (reference sequence). The length of the CDR3 is 13 residues. CDR3 DNA sequence: TGTGCCTGGACGACTAGCCACCCCAATGAGCAGTTCTTC. This codes for CAWTTSHPNEQFF.